This is a list of T cell receptor beta chains from one sample in a study of cytomegalovirus exposure and HLA in healthy donors. Only in-frame clones appear in the TCRdb table, and some are missing; sequencing was by immunoSEQ multiplex PCR. The repertoire includes fewer than 200,000 clones, 86% of them detected once, and 4.5% to 7% sits in the top ten. Sequenced input: PBMCs. All receptors derive from a woman in her twenties or thirties in good health and CMV-seronegative. Each CDR3 is given with its conserved first and last residue. Fields, in order: clone size, V gene, D gene, J gene, CDR3 protein, CDR3 DNA. D genes are given only for firm matches. Size is omitted from some rows. Given values are once, few, many or a class for expanded clones.

clone_size: NA
v_call: TRBV6-5
d_call: NA
j_call: TRBJ1-6
cdr3_aa: CASSDARFASPLHF
cdr3_nt: TGTGCCAGCAGTGATGCGAGGTTCGCTTCACCCCTCCACTTT

clone_size: NA
v_call: TRBV25-1
d_call: NA
j_call: TRBJ2-1
cdr3_aa: CASSDPYRGADNEQFF
cdr3_nt: TGTGCCAGCAGTGATCCTTATCGGGGGGCTGACAATGAGCAGTTCTTC

clone_size: NA
v_call: TRBV5-1
d_call: NA
j_call: TRBJ2-1
cdr3_aa: CASSFRTGRAYNEQFF
cdr3_nt: TGCGCCAGCAGCTTCAGGACGGGAAGGGCCTACAATGAGCAGTTCTTC

clone_size: NA
v_call: TRBV4-1
d_call: NA
j_call: TRBJ1-1
cdr3_aa: CASSQGGPSEAFF
cdr3_nt: TGCGCCAGCAGCCAAGGCGGCCCTTCCGAAGCTTTCTTT

clone_size: NA
v_call: TRBV6-1
d_call: TRBD1
j_call: TRBJ1-6
cdr3_aa: CASGTGRSPLHF
cdr3_nt: TGTGCCAGCGGGACAGGGAGGTCACCCCTCCACTTT

clone_size: NA
v_call: TRBV27
d_call: NA
j_call: TRBJ2-1
cdr3_aa: CASSSVGVAVNEQFF
cdr3_nt: TGTGCCAGCAGCTCGGTGGGGGTAGCGGTAAATGAGCAGTTCTTC

clone_size: NA
v_call: TRBV11-2
d_call: NA
j_call: TRBJ2-3
cdr3_aa: CASRYPGTGGTDTQYF
cdr3_nt: TGTGCCAGCAGATATCCCGGGACCGGGGGTACAGATACGCAGTATTTT

clone_size: NA
v_call: TRBV4-3
d_call: NA
j_call: TRBJ2-2
cdr3_aa: CASSQEGPGVGGGELFF
cdr3_nt: TGCGCCAGCAGCCAAGAGGGTCCCGGGGTTGGGGGCGGGGAGCTGTTTTTT

clone_size: NA
v_call: TRBV10-3
d_call: TRBD1
j_call: TRBJ2-3
cdr3_aa: CAISPGTGTPSTDTQYF
cdr3_nt: TGTGCCATCAGTCCCGGGACAGGAACTCCTAGCACAGATACGCAGTATTTT

clone_size: NA
v_call: TRBV9
d_call: TRBD2
j_call: TRBJ2-7
cdr3_aa: CASSVGTSSPEQYF
cdr3_nt: TGTGCCAGCAGCGTAGGGACTAGCTCTCCCGAGCAGTACTTC

clone_size: NA
v_call: TRBV6-5
d_call: TRBD2
j_call: TRBJ2-7
cdr3_aa: CASRPGERDSSEQYF
cdr3_nt: TGTGCCAGCAGGCCCGGGGAGCGGGATTCCTCCGAGCAGTACTTC

clone_size: NA
v_call: TRBV10-3
d_call: TRBD2
j_call: TRBJ2-1
cdr3_aa: CAISDGTSGIYEQFF
cdr3_nt: TGTGCCATCAGTGACGGGACTAGCGGGATTTATGAGCAGTTCTTC

clone_size: NA
v_call: TRBV5-1
d_call: NA
j_call: TRBJ1-6
cdr3_aa: CASSFGDSSYNSPLHF
cdr3_nt: TGCGCCAGCAGCTTCGGCGACAGCTCCTATAATTCACCCCTCCACTTT

clone_size: NA
v_call: TRBV29-1
d_call: NA
j_call: TRBJ1-1
cdr3_aa: CSVAGVEGKNTEAFF
cdr3_nt: TGCAGCGTTGCGGGGGTCGAGGGGAAGAACACTGAAGCTTTCTTT

clone_size: NA
v_call: TRBV28
d_call: NA
j_call: TRBJ2-5
cdr3_aa: CASSYDTGETQYF
cdr3_nt: TGTGCCAGCAGTTACGACACGGGGGAGACCCAGTACTTC

clone_size: few
v_call: TRBV28
d_call: NA
j_call: TRBJ2-2
cdr3_aa: CASSLYRNTGELFF
cdr3_nt: TGTGCCAGCAGTTTATACAGGAACACCGGGGAGCTGTTTTTT

clone_size: medium-sized
v_call: TRBV19
d_call: NA
j_call: TRBJ1-3
cdr3_aa: CASSIVGYGNTIYF
cdr3_nt: TGTGCCAGTAGTATAGTCGGATACGGAAACACCATATATTTT

clone_size: once
v_call: TRBV4-1
d_call: TRBD1
j_call: TRBJ1-2
cdr3_aa: CASSQDRAGGFYGYTF
cdr3_nt: TGCGCCAGCAGCCAAGATCGGGCAGGGGGATTTTATGGCTACACCTTC

clone_size: NA
v_call: TRBV6-1
d_call: TRBD1
j_call: TRBJ1-2
cdr3_aa: CASSEGRGRGYGYTF
cdr3_nt: TGTGCCAGCAGTGAAGGCAGGGGGCGGGGGTATGGCTACACCTTC

clone_size: NA
v_call: TRBV4-1
d_call: TRBD1
j_call: TRBJ1-2
cdr3_aa: CASSQDPATGGENYGYTF
cdr3_nt: TGCGCCAGCAGCCAAGATCCAGCGACAGGGGGCGAAAACTATGGCTACACCTTC

clone_size: NA
v_call: TRBV7-2
d_call: NA
j_call: TRBJ2-1
cdr3_aa: CASSSLLEQFF
cdr3_nt: TGTGCCAGCAGCTCCCTTCTTGAGCAGTTCTTC

clone_size: NA
v_call: TRBV7-2
d_call: TRBD2
j_call: TRBJ2-5
cdr3_aa: CASSRGLAGGETQYF
cdr3_nt: TGTGCCAGCAGCCGGGGACTAGCGGGGGGCGAGACCCAGTACTTC

clone_size: NA
v_call: TRBV2
d_call: NA
j_call: TRBJ2-1
cdr3_aa: CASSELAFF
cdr3_nt: TGTGCCAGCAGTGAACTGGCGTTCTTC

clone_size: NA
v_call: TRBV7-9
d_call: TRBD2
j_call: TRBJ2-7
cdr3_aa: CASSDFTSGSYEQYF
cdr3_nt: TGTGCCAGCAGCGATTTCACTAGCGGTTCCTACGAGCAGTACTTC

clone_size: NA
v_call: TRBV2
d_call: NA
j_call: TRBJ1-2
cdr3_aa: CASSVSALDYGYTF
cdr3_nt: TGTGCCAGCAGTGTATCGGCACTTGACTATGGCTACACCTTC

clone_size: NA
v_call: TRBV13
d_call: NA
j_call: TRBJ1-3
cdr3_aa: CASSLGWGSGNTIYF
cdr3_nt: TGTGCCAGCAGCTTAGGTTGGGGGTCTGGAAACACCATATATTTT

clone_size: NA
v_call: TRBV2
d_call: NA
j_call: TRBJ1-1
cdr3_aa: CASSGLSWNTEAFF
cdr3_nt: TGTGCCAGCAGTGGATTATCTTGGAACACTGAAGCTTTCTTT

clone_size: NA
v_call: TRBV9
d_call: NA
j_call: TRBJ2-1
cdr3_aa: CASSVSTGSSYNEQFF
cdr3_nt: TGTGCCAGCAGCGTGTCTACGGGGAGCTCCTACAATGAGCAGTTCTTC

clone_size: once
v_call: TRBV29-1
d_call: TRBD1
j_call: TRBJ2-1
cdr3_aa: CSATTGTGYNEQFF
cdr3_nt: TGCAGCGCAACCACCGGGACAGGTTACAATGAGCAGTTCTTC

clone_size: NA
v_call: TRBV19
d_call: NA
j_call: TRBJ2-7
cdr3_aa: CASSPRTAYEQYF
cdr3_nt: TGTGCCAGTAGCCCAAGGACAGCCTACGAGCAGTACTTC

clone_size: NA
v_call: TRBV14
d_call: NA
j_call: TRBJ1-2
cdr3_aa: CASSQVWAGQAYGYTF
cdr3_nt: TGTGCCAGCAGCCAAGTCTGGGCAGGGCAAGCTTATGGCTACACCTTC

clone_size: NA
v_call: TRBV25-1
d_call: NA
j_call: TRBJ2-1
cdr3_aa: CASRRLTGGGPQFF
cdr3_nt: TGTGCCAGCAGAAGACTGACGGGAGGGGGCCCCCAGTTCTTC

clone_size: NA
v_call: TRBV15
d_call: NA
j_call: TRBJ2-4
cdr3_aa: CATSRVRNIQYF
cdr3_nt: TGTGCCACCAGCAGAGTCCGTAACATTCAGTACTTC

clone_size: NA
v_call: TRBV15
d_call: NA
j_call: TRBJ2-1
cdr3_aa: CATSRGGVGLEQFF
cdr3_nt: TGTGCCACCAGCAGAGGCGGAGTGGGTCTAGAGCAGTTCTTC

clone_size: NA
v_call: TRBV19
d_call: TRBD2
j_call: TRBJ2-3
cdr3_aa: CASSPREGPDTQYF
cdr3_nt: TGTGCCAGTAGTCCGAGGGAGGGACCAGATACGCAGTATTTT

clone_size: NA
v_call: TRBV2
d_call: NA
j_call: TRBJ2-7
cdr3_aa: CASKQTYEQYF
cdr3_nt: TGTGCCAGCAAACAAACCTACGAGCAGTACTTC

clone_size: NA
v_call: TRBV5-1
d_call: NA
j_call: TRBJ2-7
cdr3_aa: CASSLFQGDPSPEQYF
cdr3_nt: TGCGCCAGCAGCTTGTTCCAGGGAGACCCATCTCCCGAGCAGTACTTC

clone_size: NA
v_call: TRBV28
d_call: NA
j_call: TRBJ1-2
cdr3_aa: CASSLWGAVYGYTF
cdr3_nt: TGTGCCAGCAGTTTATGGGGGGCGGTTTATGGCTACACCTTC

clone_size: many
v_call: TRBV6-4
d_call: TRBD2
j_call: TRBJ2-3
cdr3_aa: CASSDGLATDTQYF
cdr3_nt: TGTGCCAGCAGTGACGGACTAGCCACAGATACGCAGTATTTT

clone_size: NA
v_call: TRBV7-6
d_call: NA
j_call: TRBJ2-7
cdr3_aa: CASSPDRNSYEQYF
cdr3_nt: TGTGCCAGCAGCCCCGACAGAAACAGCTACGAGCAGTACTTC

clone_size: NA
v_call: TRBV11-3
d_call: NA
j_call: TRBJ2-7
cdr3_aa: CASSSLGGDYEQYF
cdr3_nt: TGTGCCAGCAGCTCCCTAGGTGGGGACTACGAGCAGTACTTC

clone_size: NA
v_call: TRBV27
d_call: TRBD2
j_call: TRBJ2-7
cdr3_aa: CASSPLAGVNEQYF
cdr3_nt: TGTGCCAGCAGTCCATTAGCGGGAGTAAACGAGCAGTACTTC

clone_size: NA
v_call: TRBV18
d_call: NA
j_call: TRBJ1-4
cdr3_aa: CASSSNEKLFF
cdr3_nt: TGTGCCAGCTCATCTAATGAAAAACTGTTTTTT

clone_size: NA
v_call: TRBV18
d_call: NA
j_call: TRBJ1-2
cdr3_aa: CASSPPGQRNYGYTF
cdr3_nt: TGTGCCAGCTCACCCCCCGGACAGAGGAACTATGGCTACACCTTC

clone_size: NA
v_call: TRBV27
d_call: NA
j_call: TRBJ2-1
cdr3_aa: CASSYGSSYNEQFF
cdr3_nt: TGTGCCAGCAGTTACGGGAGTTCCTACAATGAGCAGTTCTTC

clone_size: NA
v_call: TRBV29-1
d_call: NA
j_call: TRBJ1-2
cdr3_aa: CSVVANWGNYGYTF
cdr3_nt: TGCAGCGTGGTAGCTAACTGGGGCAACTATGGCTACACCTTC

clone_size: NA
v_call: TRBV2
d_call: NA
j_call: TRBJ2-7
cdr3_aa: CASERTRGSDEQYF
cdr3_nt: TGTGCCAGCGAAAGGACACGGGGTTCGGACGAGCAGTACTTC

clone_size: NA
v_call: TRBV4-1
d_call: TRBD2
j_call: TRBJ2-1
cdr3_aa: CASSQDLRLAGNNEQFF
cdr3_nt: TGCGCCAGCAGCCAAGATCTGAGACTAGCGGGAAACAATGAGCAGTTCTTC